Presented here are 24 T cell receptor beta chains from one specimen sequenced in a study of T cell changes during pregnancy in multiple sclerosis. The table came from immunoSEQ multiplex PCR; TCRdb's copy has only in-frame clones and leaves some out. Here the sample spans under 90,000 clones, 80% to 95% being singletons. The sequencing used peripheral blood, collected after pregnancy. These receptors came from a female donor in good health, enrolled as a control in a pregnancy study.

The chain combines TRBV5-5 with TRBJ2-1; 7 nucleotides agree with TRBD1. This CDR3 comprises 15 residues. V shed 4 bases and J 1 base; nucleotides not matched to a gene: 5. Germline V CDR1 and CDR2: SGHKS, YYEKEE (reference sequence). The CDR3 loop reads CASSPRGQSYNEQFF. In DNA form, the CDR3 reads TGTGCCAGCAGCCCACGGGGACAGTCCTACAATGAGCAGTTCTTC.

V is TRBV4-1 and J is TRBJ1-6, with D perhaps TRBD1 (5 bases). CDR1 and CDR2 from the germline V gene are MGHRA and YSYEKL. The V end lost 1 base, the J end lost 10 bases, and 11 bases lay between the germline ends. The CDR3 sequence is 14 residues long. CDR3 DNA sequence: TGCGCCAGCAGCCAAGCGCAGGGAGGCTCACCCCTCCACTTT. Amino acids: CASSQAQGGSPLHF.

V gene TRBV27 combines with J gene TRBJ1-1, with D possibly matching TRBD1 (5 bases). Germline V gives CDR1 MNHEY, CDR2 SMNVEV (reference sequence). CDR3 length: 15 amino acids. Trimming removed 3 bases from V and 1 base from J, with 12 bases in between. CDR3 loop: CASSFGYRRNTEAFF. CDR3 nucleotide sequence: TGTGCCAGCAGTTTCGGGTACAGGAGGAACACTGAAGCTTTCTTT.

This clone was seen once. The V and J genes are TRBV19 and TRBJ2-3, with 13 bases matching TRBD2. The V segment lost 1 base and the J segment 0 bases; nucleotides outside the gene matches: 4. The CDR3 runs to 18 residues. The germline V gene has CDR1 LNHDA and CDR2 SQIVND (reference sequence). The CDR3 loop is CASSIGGLAGSSTDTQYF. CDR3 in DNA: TGTGCCAGTAGTATAGGGGGACTAGCGGGGAGTAGCACAGATACGCAGTATTTT.

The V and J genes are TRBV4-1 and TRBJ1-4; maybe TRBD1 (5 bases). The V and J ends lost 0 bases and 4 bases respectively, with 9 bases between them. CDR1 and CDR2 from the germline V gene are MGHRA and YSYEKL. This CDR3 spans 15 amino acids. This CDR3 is CASSQEGRGNEKLFF. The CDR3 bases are TGCGCCAGCAGCCAAGAGGGAAGGGGTAATGAAAAACTGTTTTTT.

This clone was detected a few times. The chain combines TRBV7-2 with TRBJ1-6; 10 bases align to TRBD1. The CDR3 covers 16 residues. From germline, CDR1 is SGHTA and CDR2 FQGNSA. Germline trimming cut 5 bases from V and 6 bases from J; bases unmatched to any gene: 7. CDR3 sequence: CASSPTRDRGNSPLHF. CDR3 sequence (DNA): TGTGCCAGCAGCCCAACCCGGGACAGGGGTAATTCACCCCTCCACTTT.

DNA for the CDR3: TGCGCCAGCAGCGGAACCGGGGGGGCCTACGAGCAGTACTTC. It codes for CASSGTGGAYEQYF. The rearrangement uses TRBV5-1 and TRBJ2-7, with 8 nucleotides matching TRBD2. The CDR3 loop spans 14 amino acids. The germline gives CDR1 SGHRS, CDR2 YFSETQ. V dropped 4 bases and J dropped 2; count of bases not matched to a gene: 5.

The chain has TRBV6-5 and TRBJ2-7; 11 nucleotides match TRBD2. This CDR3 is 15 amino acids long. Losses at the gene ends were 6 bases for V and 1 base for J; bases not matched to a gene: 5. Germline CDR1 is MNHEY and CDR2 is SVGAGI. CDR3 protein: CASRKLAGVSYEQYF. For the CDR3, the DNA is TGTGCCAGCAGGAAACTAGCGGGGGTATCCTACGAGCAGTACTTC.

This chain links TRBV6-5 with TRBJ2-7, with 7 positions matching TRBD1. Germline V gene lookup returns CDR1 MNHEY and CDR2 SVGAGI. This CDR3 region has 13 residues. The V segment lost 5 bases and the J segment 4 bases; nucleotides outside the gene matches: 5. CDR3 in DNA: TGTGCCAGCAGTCCCGGGACAGAATACGAGCAGTACTTC. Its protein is CASSPGTEYEQYF.

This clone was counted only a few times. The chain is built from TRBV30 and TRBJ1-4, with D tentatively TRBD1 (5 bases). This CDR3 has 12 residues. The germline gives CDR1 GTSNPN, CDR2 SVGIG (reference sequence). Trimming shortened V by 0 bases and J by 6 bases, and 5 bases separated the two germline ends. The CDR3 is CAWSVQDEKLFF. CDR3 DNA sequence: TGTGCCTGGAGTGTACAGGATGAAAAACTGTTTTTT.

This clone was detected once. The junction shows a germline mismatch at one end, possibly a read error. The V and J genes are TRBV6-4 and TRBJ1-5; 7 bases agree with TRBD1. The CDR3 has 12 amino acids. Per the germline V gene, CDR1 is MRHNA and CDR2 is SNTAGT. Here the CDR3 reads CASSGPGQKLYF. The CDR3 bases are TGTGCCAGCAGTGGACCGGGACAGAAGCTTTATTTT.

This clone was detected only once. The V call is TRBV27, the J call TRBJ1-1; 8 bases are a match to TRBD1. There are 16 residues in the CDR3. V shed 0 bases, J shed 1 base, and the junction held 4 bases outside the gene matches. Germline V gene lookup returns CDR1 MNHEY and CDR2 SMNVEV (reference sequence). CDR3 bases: TGTGCCAGCAGTTTATCGCAGGGGGCGTCGAACACTGAAGCTTTCTTT. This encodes CASSLSQGASNTEAFF.

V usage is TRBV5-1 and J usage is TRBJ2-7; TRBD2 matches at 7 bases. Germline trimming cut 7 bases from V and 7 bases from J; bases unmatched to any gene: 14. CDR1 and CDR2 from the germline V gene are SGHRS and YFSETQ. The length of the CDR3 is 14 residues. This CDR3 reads CASGIGSLGGEQYF. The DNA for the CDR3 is TGCGCCAGCGGGATAGGGTCCCTGGGGGGGGAGCAGTACTTC.

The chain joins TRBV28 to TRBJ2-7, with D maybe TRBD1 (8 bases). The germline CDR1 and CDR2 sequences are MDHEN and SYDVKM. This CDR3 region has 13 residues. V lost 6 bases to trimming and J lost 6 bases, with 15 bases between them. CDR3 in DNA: TGTGCCAGCAGGAGACAGGGGACTACCGAGCAGTACTTC. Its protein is CASRRQGTTEQYF.

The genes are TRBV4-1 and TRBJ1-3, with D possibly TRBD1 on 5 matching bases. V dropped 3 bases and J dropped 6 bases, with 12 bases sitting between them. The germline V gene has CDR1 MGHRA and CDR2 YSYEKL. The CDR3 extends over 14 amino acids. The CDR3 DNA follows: TGCGCCAGCAGCCACGGCAGGGTAGAAAACACCATATATTTT. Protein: CASSHGRVENTIYF.

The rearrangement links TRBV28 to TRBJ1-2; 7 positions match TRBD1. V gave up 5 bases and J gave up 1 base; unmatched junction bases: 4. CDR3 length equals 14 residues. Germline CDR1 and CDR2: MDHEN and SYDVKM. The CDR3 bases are TGTGCCAGCAGTAGAGCAGGGGGTAACTATGGCTACACCTTC. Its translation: CASSRAGGNYGYTF.

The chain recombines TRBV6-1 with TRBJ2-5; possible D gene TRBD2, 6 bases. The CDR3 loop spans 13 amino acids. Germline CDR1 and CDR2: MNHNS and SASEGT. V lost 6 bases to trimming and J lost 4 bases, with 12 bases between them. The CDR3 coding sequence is TGTGCCAGCAGCGTTAGCGGAAGAGAGACCCAGTACTTC. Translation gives CASSVSGRETQYF.

As DNA, the CDR3 is TGTGCCAGTAGTCCCTCAAGCTATAGCAATCAGCCCCAGCATTTT. It codes for CASSPSSYSNQPQHF. The chain links TRBV19 to TRBJ1-5; D gene ambiguous. The CDR3 has 15 residues. Trimming stripped 5 bases from V and 0 bases from J, with 11 bases between. Germline V gene lookup returns CDR1 LNHDA and CDR2 SQIVND (reference sequence).

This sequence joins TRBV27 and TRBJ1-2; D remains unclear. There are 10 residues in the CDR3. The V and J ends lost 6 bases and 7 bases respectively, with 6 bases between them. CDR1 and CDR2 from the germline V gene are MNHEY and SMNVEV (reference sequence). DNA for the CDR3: TGTGCCAGCAGCTTCGGTGGCTACACCTTC. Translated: CASSFGGYTF.

The CDR3 protein is CASSQAVTEITNYGYTF. Here the CDR3 DNA reads TGCGCCAGCAGCCAAGCGGTTACAGAAATTACTAACTATGGCTACACCTTC. This chain connects TRBV4-3 to TRBJ1-2, with unresolved D. The CDR3 contains 17 residues. Germline V CDR1 and CDR2: LGHNA, YSLEER. Trimming took 1 base from V and 0 from J, leaving 15 bases between them.

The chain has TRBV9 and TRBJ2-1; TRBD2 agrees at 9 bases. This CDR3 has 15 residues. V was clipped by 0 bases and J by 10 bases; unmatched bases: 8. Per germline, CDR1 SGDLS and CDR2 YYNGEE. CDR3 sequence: CASSVGVAGVEEQFF. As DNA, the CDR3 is TGTGCCAGCAGCGTAGGGGTAGCGGGGGTGGAAGAGCAGTTCTTC. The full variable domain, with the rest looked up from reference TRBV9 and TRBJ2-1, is DSGVTQTPKHLITATGQRVTLRCSPRSGDLSVYWYQQSLDQGLQFLIQYYNGEERAKGNILERFSAQQFPDLHSELNLSSLELGDSALYFCASSVGVAGVEEQFFGPGTRLTVL.

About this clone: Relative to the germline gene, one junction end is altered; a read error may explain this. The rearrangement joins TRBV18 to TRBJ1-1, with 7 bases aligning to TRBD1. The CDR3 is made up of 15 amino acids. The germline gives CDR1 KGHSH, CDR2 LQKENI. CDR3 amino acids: CASSPRQGRNAEAFF. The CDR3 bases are TGTGCCAGCTCACCACGACAGGGCCGGAACGCTGAAGCTTTCTTT.

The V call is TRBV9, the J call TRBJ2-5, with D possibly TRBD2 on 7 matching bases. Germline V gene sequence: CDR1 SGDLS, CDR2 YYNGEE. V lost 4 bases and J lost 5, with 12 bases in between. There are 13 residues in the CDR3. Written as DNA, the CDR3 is TGTGCCAGCAGCTCCGAGGGGGGGGAGACCCAGTACTTC. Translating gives CASSSEGGETQYF. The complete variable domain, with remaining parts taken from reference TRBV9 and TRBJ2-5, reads DSGVTQTPKHLITATGQRVTLRCSPRSGDLSVYWYQQSLDQGLQFLIQYYNGEERAKGNILERFSAQQFPDLHSELNLSSLELGDSALYFCASSSEGGETQYFGPGTRLLVL.

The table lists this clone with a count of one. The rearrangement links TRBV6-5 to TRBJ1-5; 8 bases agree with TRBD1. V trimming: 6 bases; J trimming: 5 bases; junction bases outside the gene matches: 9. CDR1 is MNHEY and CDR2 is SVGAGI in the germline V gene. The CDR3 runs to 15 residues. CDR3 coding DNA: TGTGCCAGCAGCCGAACGACAGGGGAGGATCAGCCCCAGCATTTT. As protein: CASSRTTGEDQPQHF.